The rows below give T cell receptor beta chains drawn from one sample of a study of PD-1 blockade in classical Hodgkin lymphoma. Clones were read by immunoSEQ multiplex PCR, and TCRdb kept only the in-frame ones, dropping some. Of about 13,000 clones listed, around three quarters are singletons. The sequences come from peripheral blood mononuclear cells (PBMCs), collected at baseline. The origin of the receptors is a human donor with classical Hodgkin lymphoma. Each CDR3 is given with its conserved first and last residue. D genes are given only for firm matches. Clone sizes are given selectively: once, few, many, or a class where the clone is expanded.

abundance | d_gene | j_gene | v_gene | CDR3aa | CDR3nt
- | TRBD1 | TRBJ2-5 | TRBV7-2 | CASSFGQGARGETQYF | TGTGCCAGCAGCTTTGGCCAGGGGGCGAGAGGCGAGACCCAGTACTTC
- | - | TRBJ1-6 | TRBV28 | CASSPLSYNSPLHF | TGTGCCAGCAGTCCCCTCTCCTATAATTCACCCCTCCACTTT
- | - | TRBJ1-1 | TRBV7-9 | CASSLPGGNTEAFF | TGTGCCAGCAGCTTACCTGGGGGGAACACTGAAGCTTTCTTT
- | - | TRBJ1-2 | TRBV4-1 | CASSQGRLSRSGYTF | TGCGCCAGCAGCCAAGGGAGGCTTTCCCGTAGTGGCTACACCTTC
few | - | TRBJ2-7 | TRBV21-1 | CASSKPRYRIGGEQYF | TGTGCCAGCAGCAAACCTCGATACCGAATCGGTGGCGAGCAGTACTTC
- | TRBD2 | TRBJ2-3 | TRBV6-4 | CASSDGGRAYDTQYF | TGTGCCAGCAGTGACGGCGGGAGGGCCTATGATACGCAGTATTTT
- | - | TRBJ1-1 | TRBV6-5 | CASSPHRVENTEAFF | TGTGCCAGCAGTCCTCACAGGGTAGAAAATACTGAAGCTTTCTTT
- | - | TRBJ1-5 | TRBV7-2 | CASSLEPGGSGNNQPQHF | TGTGCCAGCAGCTTAGAGCCGGGGGGATCGGGAAACAATCAGCCCCAGCATTTT
- | - | TRBJ1-2 | TRBV7-9 | CASSGTGMYGYTF | TGTGCCAGCAGCGGCACAGGGATGTATGGCTACACCTTC
- | - | TRBJ2-1 | TRBV28 | CASRTGGGRYNEQFF | TGTGCCAGCAGAACGGGTGGGGGCCGATACAATGAGCAGTTCTTC
- | TRBD1 | TRBJ1-2 | TRBV18 | CASSREKTGGIYGYTF | TGTGCCAGCTCACGAGAAAAGACAGGGGGCATCTATGGCTACACCTTC
- | - | TRBJ1-3 | TRBV14 | CASSRASGPGNTIYF | TGTGCCAGCAGCCGCGCGTCGGGGCCTGGAAACACCATATATTTT
- | - | TRBJ2-7 | TRBV21-1 | CASSKTGTSGRAYEQYF | TGTGCCAGCAGCAAGACCGGGACTAGCGGGAGGGCCTACGAGCAGTACTTC
- | TRBD1 | TRBJ2-5 | TRBV6-1 | CASRERDRAGRIETQYF | TGTGCCAGCAGGGAAAGGGACAGGGCTGGCCGGATAGAGACCCAGTACTTC
- | - | TRBJ1-2 | TRBV6-5 | CASSYGGRGYTF | TGTGCCAGCAGTTACGGCGGCCGTGGCTACACCTTC
- | - | TRBJ1-2 | TRBV6-5 | CASSKGENLYGYTF | TGTGCCAGCAGTAAAGGGGAAAACCTTTATGGCTACACCTTC
- | TRBD1 | TRBJ1-3 | TRBV25-1 | CASSDPGQAGNTIYF | TGTGCCAGCAGTGATCCGGGACAGGCTGGAAACACCATATATTTT
once | - | TRBJ2-7 | TRBV4-1 | CASSQEVQYEQYF | TGCGCCAGCAGCCAAGAGGTCCAATACGAGCAGTACTTC
- | - | TRBJ2-1 | TRBV11-2 | CASSFQSGASTHEQFF | TGTGCCAGCAGCTTCCAATCTGGGGCTAGCACCCATGAGCAGTTCTTC
- | - | TRBJ1-5 | TRBV29-1 | CSVEVELNQPQHF | TGCAGCGTTGAAGTAGAGTTGAATCAGCCCCAGCATTTT
- | TRBD2 | TRBJ2-7 | TRBV14 | CASSTTSGRANNEQYF | TGTGCCAGCAGCACCACTAGCGGGAGGGCTAACAACGAGCAGTACTTC
- | - | TRBJ1-2 | TRBV6-5 | CASSYKGQGIGYTF | TGTGCCAGCAGTTACAAGGGACAAGGGATAGGCTACACCTTC
- | - | TRBJ1-4 | TRBV10-2 | CASSPSWEKLFF | TGCGCCAGCAGCCCCTCCTGGGAAAAACTGTTTTTT
- | - | TRBJ1-2 | TRBV19 | CASSRGAQIRNYGYTF | TGTGCCAGTAGTAGAGGGGCCCAGATCCGAAACTATGGCTACACCTTC
- | TRBD2 | TRBJ2-1 | TRBV7-2 | CASSFPGLAGGQNEQFF | TGTGCCAGCAGCTTCCCGGGACTAGCGGGGGGACAGAATGAGCAGTTCTTC
few | - | TRBJ1-4 | TRBV6-5 | CATSDAGWDEKLFF | TGTGCCACCTCTGACGCAGGATGGGATGAAAAACTGTTTTTT
- | - | TRBJ1-1 | TRBV7-9 | CASSLLGGAAFF | TGTGCCAGCAGCTTATTGGGGGGAGCAGCTTTCTTT
once | - | TRBJ2-3 | TRBV5-6 | CASSSGTDTQYF | TGTGCCAGCAGCTCGGGTACAGATACGCAGTATTTT
- | TRBD1 | TRBJ1-2 | TRBV5-1 | CASSWDREGGYTF | TGCGCCAGCAGCTGGGACAGGGAGGGTGGCTACACCTTC
- | - | TRBJ1-5 | TRBV2 | CASSYGRDPFVRNQPQHF | TGTGCCAGCAGTTACGGACGGGACCCGTTCGTCCGCAATCAGCCCCAGCATTTT
- | TRBD2 | TRBJ2-3 | TRBV6-1 | CASSELPGTSGRLSTQYF | TGTGCCAGCAGTGAGCTACCCGGGACTAGCGGGAGGTTGAGTACGCAGTATTTT
few | - | TRBJ1-5 | TRBV5-4 | CASSLRGQPQHF | TGTGCCAGCAGCTTGCGGGGTCAGCCCCAGCATTTT
- | - | TRBJ2-1 | TRBV20-1 | CSASFHDEQFF | TGCAGTGCATCGTTCCACGATGAGCAGTTCTTC
- | TRBD2 | TRBJ2-4 | TRBV7-2 | CASSPVPPGTIAKNIQYF | TGTGCCAGCAGCCCGGTCCCCCCCGGGACTATAGCCAAAAACATTCAGTACTTC
- | - | TRBJ1-1 | TRBV27 | CASSLSSLKAGTEAFF | TGTGCCAGCAGTTTATCGAGCCTGAAGGCCGGCACTGAAGCTTTCTTT
- | TRBD2 | TRBJ2-3 | TRBV7-2 | CASSFRAGGRADTQYF | TGTGCCAGCAGCTTCCGAGCGGGAGGTCGGGCAGATACGCAGTATTTT
- | TRBD1 | TRBJ1-4 | TRBV5-1 | CASKPYKQGSGEKLFF | TGCGCCAGCAAACCATATAAACAGGGGTCGGGAGAAAAACTGTTTTTT
- | - | TRBJ2-1 | TRBV30 | CAWKSSGSYNEQFF | TGTGCCTGGAAATCCAGCGGCTCCTACAATGAGCAGTTCTTC
once | TRBD1 | TRBJ1-2 | TRBV30 | CAWSETGYGYTF | TGTGCCTGGAGTGAGACAGGGTATGGCTACACCTTC
- | - | TRBJ1-2 | TRBV6-5 | CASSLRVRDGYTF | TGTGCCAGCAGTTTGAGGGTCAGGGACGGCTACACCTTC
- | TRBD2 | TRBJ2-1 | TRBV27 | CASSLPAPAGPSSYNEQFF | TGTGCCAGCAGTTTACCGGCGCCAGCGGGACCCTCCTCCTACAATGAGCAGTTCTTC
- | - | TRBJ2-3 | TRBV19 | CASSIFGAGVADTQYF | -
- | - | TRBJ1-2 | TRBV19 | CASSRSGGSSNYGYTF | TGTGCCAGTAGCAGGAGTGGTGGGAGCTCAAACTATGGCTACACCTTC
few | TRBD2 | TRBJ2-7 | TRBV11-2 | CASSQAGGENEQYF | TGCGCCAGCAGCCAAGCGGGAGGCGAGAACGAGCAGTACTTC
- | TRBD1 | TRBJ2-7 | TRBV5-1 | CASSFNRGYEQYF | TGCGCCAGCAGCTTCAACAGGGGGTACGAGCAGTACTTC
- | - | TRBJ2-7 | TRBV5-4 | CASSQDVTSPIEQYF | TGCGCCAGCAGCCAAGACGTCACTAGCCCTATCGAGCAGTACTTC
- | - | TRBJ2-1 | TRBV2 | CASTEAESYNEQFF | TGTGCCAGCACGGAAGCGGAATCATACAATGAGCAGTTCTTC
- | - | TRBJ1-5 | TRBV6-6 | CASTGEGWQGNQPQHF | TGTGCCAGCACCGGAGAGGGGTGGCAGGGTAATCAGCCCCAGCATTTT
- | TRBD2 | TRBJ2-3 | TRBV5-1 | CASSTGTSGEDTQYF | TGCGCCAGTTCTACCGGGACTAGCGGGGAAGATACGCAGTATTTT
- | - | TRBJ2-2 | TRBV7-2 | CASSIWGHTGELFF | TGTGCCAGCAGCATCTGGGGGCACACCGGGGAGCTGTTTTTT
- | - | TRBJ2-7 | TRBV29-1 | CSVEIKNRVNF | TGCAGCGTTGAAATAAAGAACAGGGTTAACTTC
- | TRBD1 | TRBJ1-4 | TRBV2 | CASTQGQSSEKLFF | TGTGCCAGTACCCAGGGACAGTCGAGCGAAAAACTGTTTTTT
few | - | TRBJ1-6 | TRBV2 | CASKGWGGSPLHF | TGTGCCAGCAAGGGCTGGGGGGGTTCACCCCTCCACTTT
- | TRBD1 | TRBJ1-1 | TRBV6-5 | CASSSTTGSYTEAFF | TGTGCCAGCAGTTCCACGACAGGGTCGTACACTGAAGCTTTCTTT
once | - | TRBJ1-1 | TRBV30 | CAWRYSTEAFF | TGTGCCTGGAGGTACAGCACTGAAGCTTTCTTT